What follows describes a single T cell receptor (beta chain). The data derive from a study of blood T cell repertoires in COVID-19. Trimming took off 5 bases at V and 3 bases at J, with 8 bases between the two ends. CDR3 length equals 13 residues. Germline CDR1 LNHDA, CDR2 SQIVND (reference sequence). TCRdb's copy holds only in-frame clones and misses some; the assay was immunoSEQ multiplex PCR. The sample contains around 420,000 clones, 88% of which appear only once. Sequencing input: PBMCs or T cells enriched from blood (not recorded which). V usage is TRBV19 and J usage is TRBJ1-5; perhaps TRBD1 as D (6 bases). The source is a woman aged 40 to 50 with acute COVID-19. The DNA for the CDR3 is TGTGCCAGTAGTTACAGGGACAATCAGCCCCAGCATTTT. Amino acids: CASSYRDNQPQHF.